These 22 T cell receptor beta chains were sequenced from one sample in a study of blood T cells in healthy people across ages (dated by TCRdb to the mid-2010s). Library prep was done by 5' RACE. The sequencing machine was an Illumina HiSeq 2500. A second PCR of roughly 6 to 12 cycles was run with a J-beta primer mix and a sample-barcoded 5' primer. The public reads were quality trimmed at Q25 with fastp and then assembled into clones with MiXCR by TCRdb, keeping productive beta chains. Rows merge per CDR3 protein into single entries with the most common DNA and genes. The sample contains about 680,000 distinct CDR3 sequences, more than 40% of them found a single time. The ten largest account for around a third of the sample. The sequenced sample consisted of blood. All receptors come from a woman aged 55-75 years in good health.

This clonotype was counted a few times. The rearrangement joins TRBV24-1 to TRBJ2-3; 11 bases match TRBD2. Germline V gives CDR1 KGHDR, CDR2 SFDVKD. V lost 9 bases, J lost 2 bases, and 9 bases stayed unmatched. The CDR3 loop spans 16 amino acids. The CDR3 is CATSNPGLADTDTQYF. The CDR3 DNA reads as TGTGCCACCTCCAACCCGGGACTAGCGGACACAGATACGCAGTATTTT.

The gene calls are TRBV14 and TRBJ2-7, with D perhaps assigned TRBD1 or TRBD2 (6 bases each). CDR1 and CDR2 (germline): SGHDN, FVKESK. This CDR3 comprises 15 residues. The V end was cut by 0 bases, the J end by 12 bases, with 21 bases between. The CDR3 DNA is TGTGCCAGCAGCCAAGAAAGGACAGCCCGGGAGACCCCGTACTTC. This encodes CASSQERTARETPYF. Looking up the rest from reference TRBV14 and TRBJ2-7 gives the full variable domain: EAGVTQFPSHSVIEKGQTVTLRCDPISGHDNLYWYRRVMGKEIKFLLHFVKESKQDESGMPNNRFLAERTGGTYSTLKVQPAELEDSGVYFCASSQERTARETPYFGPGTRLTVT.

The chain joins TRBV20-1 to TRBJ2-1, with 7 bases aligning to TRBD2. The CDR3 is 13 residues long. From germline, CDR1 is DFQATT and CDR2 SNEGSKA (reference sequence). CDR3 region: CKTSRDSYNEQFF. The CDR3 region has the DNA TGCAAGACTAGCCGAGACTCCTACAATGAGCAGTTCTTC.

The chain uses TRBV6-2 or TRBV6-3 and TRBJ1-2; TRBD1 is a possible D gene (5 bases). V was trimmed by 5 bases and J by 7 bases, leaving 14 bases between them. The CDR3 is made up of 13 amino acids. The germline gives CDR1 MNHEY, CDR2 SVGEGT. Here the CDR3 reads CASSAGTAAGYTF. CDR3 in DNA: TGTGCCAGCAGTGCCGGGACGGCGGCTGGCTACACCTTC.

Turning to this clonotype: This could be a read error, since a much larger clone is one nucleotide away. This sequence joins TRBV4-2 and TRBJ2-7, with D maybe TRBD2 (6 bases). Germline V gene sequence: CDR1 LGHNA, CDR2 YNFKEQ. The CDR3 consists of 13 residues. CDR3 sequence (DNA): TGTGCCGGCAGCCCCGCCGGGAGATACGAGCAGTACTTC. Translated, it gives CAGSPAGRYEQYF.

For the CDR3, the DNA is TGTGCCAGCAGTTACGGGAGAGGGGCCTACGAGCAGTACTTC. Translation gives CASSYGRGAYEQYF. The rearrangement uses TRBV6-5 and TRBJ2-7; tentatively, D is TRBD1 or TRBD2 (5 bases each). Germline values: CDR1 MNHEY, CDR2 SVGAGI. The CDR3 is 14 amino acids. V lost 2 bases and J 2 bases, leaving 10 bases between the germline ends.

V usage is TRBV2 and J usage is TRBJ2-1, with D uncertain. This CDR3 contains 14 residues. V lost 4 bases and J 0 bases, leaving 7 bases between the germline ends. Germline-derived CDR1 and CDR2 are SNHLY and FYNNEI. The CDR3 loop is CASSVANSYNEQFF. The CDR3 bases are TGTGCCAGCAGTGTGGCTAACTCCTACAATGAGCAGTTCTTC.

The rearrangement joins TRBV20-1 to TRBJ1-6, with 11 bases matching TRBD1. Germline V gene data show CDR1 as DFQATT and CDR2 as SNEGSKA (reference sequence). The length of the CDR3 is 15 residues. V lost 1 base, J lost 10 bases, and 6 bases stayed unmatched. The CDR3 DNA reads TGCAGTGCTAGAGCTAGGGGGACAGGGGGGTCACCCCTCCACTTT. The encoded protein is CSARARGTGGSPLHF.

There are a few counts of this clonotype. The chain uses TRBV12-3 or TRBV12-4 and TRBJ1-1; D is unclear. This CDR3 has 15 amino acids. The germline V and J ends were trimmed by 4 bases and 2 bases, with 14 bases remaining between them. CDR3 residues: CASSSSRDKNTEAFF. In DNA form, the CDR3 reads TGTGCCAGCAGTTCGTCCCGGGATAAAAACACTGAAGCTTTCTTT.

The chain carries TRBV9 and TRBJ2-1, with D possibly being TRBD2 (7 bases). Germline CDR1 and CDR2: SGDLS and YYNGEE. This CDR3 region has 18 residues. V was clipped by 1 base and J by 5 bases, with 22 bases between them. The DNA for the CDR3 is TGTGCCAGCAGCGTAAAGGCGCAGGGGCGGGAGAGGAACAATGAGCAGTTCTTC. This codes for CASSVKAQGRERNNEQFF.

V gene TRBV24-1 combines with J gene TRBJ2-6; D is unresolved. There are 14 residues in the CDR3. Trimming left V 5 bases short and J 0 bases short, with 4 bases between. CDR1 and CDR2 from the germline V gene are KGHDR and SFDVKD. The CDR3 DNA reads TGTGCCACCAGTGCATCCTCTGGGGCCAACGTCCTGACTTTC. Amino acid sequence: CATSASSGANVLTF.

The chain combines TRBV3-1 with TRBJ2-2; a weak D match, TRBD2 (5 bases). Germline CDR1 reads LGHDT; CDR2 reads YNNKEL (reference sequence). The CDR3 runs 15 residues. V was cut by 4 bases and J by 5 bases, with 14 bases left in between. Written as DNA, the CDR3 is TGTGCCAGCAGCCCATCCTCTCCGGGAACCGGGGAGCTGTTTTTT. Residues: CASSPSSPGTGELFF.

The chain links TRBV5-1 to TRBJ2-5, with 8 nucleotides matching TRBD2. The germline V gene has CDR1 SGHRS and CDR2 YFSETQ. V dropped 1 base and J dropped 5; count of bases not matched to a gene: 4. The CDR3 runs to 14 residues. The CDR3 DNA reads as TGCGCCAGCAGCTTGACGGCTAGCGGGGAGACCCAGTACTTC. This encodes CASSLTASGETQYF. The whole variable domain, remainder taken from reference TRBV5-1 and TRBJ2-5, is KAGVTQTPRYLIKTRGQQVTLSCSPISGHRSVSWYQQTPGQGLQFLFEYFSETQRNKGNFPGRFSGRQFSNSRSEMNVSTLELGDSALYLCASSLTASGETQYFGPGTRLLVL.

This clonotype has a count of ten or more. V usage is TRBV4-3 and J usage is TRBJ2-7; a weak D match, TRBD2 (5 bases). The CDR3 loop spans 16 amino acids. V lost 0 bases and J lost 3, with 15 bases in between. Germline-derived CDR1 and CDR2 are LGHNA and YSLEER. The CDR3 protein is CASSQDLIRAGYEQYF. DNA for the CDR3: TGCGCCAGCAGCCAAGATCTAATACGGGCGGGCTACGAGCAGTACTTC.

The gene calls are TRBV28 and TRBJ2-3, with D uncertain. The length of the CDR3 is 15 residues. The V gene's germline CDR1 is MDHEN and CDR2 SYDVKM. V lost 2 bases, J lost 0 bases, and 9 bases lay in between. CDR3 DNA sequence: TGTGCCAGCAGTTTAGATCTCTATAGCACAGATACGCAGTATTTT. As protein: CASSLDLYSTDTQYF.

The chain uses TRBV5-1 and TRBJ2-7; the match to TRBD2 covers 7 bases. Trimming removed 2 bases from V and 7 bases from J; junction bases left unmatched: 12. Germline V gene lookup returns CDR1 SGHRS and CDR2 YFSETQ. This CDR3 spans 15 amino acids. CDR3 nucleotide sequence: TGCGCCAGCAGCTTTGTGGTGGGAGGGCGTTATGAGCAGTACTTC. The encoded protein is CASSFVVGGRYEQYF.

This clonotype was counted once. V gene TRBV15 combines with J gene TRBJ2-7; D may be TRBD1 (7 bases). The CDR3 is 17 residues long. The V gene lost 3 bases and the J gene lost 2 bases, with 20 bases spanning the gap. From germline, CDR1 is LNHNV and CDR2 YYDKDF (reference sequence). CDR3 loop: CATSSDLAGQLTYEQYF. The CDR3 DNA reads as TGTGCCACCAGCAGCGACCTCGCGGGACAGCTTACCTACGAGCAGTACTTC.

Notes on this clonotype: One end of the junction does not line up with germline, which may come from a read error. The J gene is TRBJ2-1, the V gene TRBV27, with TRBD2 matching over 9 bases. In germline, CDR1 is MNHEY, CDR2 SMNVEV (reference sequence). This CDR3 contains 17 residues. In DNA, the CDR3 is TGTGCCAGCAGTTTAGGGGATAGCGGGAGCTCCTACAATGAGCAGTCCTTC. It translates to CASSLGDSGSSYNEQSF.

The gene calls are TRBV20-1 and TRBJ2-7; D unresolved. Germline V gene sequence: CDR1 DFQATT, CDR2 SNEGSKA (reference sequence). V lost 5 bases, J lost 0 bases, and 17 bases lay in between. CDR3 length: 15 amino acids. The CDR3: CSAYVGPPSSYEQYF. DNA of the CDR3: TGCAGTGCTTATGTAGGGCCGCCGAGCTCCTACGAGCAGTACTTC.

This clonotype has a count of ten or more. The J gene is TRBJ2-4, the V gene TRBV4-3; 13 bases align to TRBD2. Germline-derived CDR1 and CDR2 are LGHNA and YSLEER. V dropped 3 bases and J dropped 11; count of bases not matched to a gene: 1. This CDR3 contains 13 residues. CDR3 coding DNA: TGCGCCAGCAGCCATGGACTAGCGGGGGTTCAGTACTTC. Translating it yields CASSHGLAGVQYF.

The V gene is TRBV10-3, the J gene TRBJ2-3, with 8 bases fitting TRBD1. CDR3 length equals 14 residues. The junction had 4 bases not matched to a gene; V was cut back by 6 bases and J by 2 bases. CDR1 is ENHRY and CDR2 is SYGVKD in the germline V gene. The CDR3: CAIRDRASTDTQYF. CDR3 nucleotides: TGTGCCATCAGGGACAGGGCCTCCACAGATACGCAGTATTTT.

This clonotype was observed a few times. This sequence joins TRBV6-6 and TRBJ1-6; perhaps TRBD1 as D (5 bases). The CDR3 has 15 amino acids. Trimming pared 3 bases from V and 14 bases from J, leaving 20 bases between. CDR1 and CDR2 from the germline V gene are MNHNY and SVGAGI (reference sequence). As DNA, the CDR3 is TGTGCCAGCAGTTATAATATCAGGGATCCCTCGGCCCTCCACTTT. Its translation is CASSYNIRDPSALHF.